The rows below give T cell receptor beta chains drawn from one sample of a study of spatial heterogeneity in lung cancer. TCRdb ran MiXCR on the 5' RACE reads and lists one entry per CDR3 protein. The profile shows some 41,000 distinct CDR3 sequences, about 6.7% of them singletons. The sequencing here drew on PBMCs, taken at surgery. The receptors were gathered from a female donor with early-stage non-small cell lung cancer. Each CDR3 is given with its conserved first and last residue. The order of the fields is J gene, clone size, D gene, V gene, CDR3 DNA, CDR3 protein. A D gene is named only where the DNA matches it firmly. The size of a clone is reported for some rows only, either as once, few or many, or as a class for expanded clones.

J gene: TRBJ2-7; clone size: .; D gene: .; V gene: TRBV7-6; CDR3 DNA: TGTGCCAGCAGCCAAAGCACAGGGCTCTACGAGCAGTACTTC; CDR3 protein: CASSQSTGLYEQYF
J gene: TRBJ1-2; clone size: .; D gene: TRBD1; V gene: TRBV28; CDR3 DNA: TGTGCCAGCAGCGCAGACAGGGGGGCTAGCTATGGCTACACCTTC; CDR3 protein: CASSADRGASYGYTF
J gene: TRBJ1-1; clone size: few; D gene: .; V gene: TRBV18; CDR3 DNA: TGTGCCAGCGGCCGGACAGTAAAGAACACTGAAGCTTTCTTT; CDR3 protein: CASGRTVKNTEAFF
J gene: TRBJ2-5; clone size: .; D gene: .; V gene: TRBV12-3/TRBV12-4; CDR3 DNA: TGTGCCAGCAGGAGAGGACTAACTCAAGAGACCCAGTACTTC; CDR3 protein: CASRRGLTQETQYF
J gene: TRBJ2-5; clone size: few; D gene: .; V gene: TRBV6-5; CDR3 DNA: TGTGCCAGCAGCGCCCAAGAGACCCAGTACTTC; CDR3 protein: CASSAQETQYF
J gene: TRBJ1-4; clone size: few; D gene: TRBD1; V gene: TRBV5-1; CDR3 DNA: TGCGCCAGCAGCGCCTGGACAGGGGTTAATGAAAAACTGTTTTTT; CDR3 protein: CASSAWTGVNEKLFF
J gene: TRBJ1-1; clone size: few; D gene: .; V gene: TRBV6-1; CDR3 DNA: TGTGCCAGCAGTAGTTGGACTGAAGCTTTCTTT; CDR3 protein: CASSSWTEAFF
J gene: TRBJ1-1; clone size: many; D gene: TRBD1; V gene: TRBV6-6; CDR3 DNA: TGTGCCAGCAGTGGGGGACAGGGGGAAGCTTTCTTT; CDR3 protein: CASSGGQGEAFF
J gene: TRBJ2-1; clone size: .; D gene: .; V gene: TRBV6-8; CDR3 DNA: TGTGCCAGCCTTTCATCCCCGAGAAATCCCAATGAGCAGTTCTTC; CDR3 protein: CASLSSPRNPNEQFF
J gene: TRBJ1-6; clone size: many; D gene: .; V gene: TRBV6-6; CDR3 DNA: TGTGCCAGCAATCACAGGGAAAATAATTCACCCCTCCACTTT; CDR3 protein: CASNHRENNSPLHF
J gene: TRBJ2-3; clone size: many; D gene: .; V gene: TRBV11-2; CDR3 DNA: TGTGCCAGCAGCTTAGATCTAGCTACAGATACGCAGTATTTT; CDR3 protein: CASSLDLATDTQYF
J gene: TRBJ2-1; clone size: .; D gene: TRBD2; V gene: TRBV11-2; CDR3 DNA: TGTGCCAGCAGACCACGCGGGGGGGCCTACAATGAGCAGTTCTTC; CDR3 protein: CASRPRGGAYNEQFF
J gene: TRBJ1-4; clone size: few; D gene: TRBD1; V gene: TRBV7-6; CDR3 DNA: TGTGCCAGCAGACAACAGGGGGCCGGCGAAAAACTGTTTTTT; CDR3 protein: CASRQQGAGEKLFF
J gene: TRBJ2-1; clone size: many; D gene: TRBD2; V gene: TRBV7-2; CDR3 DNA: TGTGCCAGCAGCTACCAGGGGACTAGCGGTTACAATGAGCAGTTCTTC; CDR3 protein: CASSYQGTSGYNEQFF
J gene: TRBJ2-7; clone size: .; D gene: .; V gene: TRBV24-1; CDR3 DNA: TGTGCCACCAGTGATTTAAAGGGGCCTCTGGGGGAGCAGTACTTC; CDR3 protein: CATSDLKGPLGEQYF
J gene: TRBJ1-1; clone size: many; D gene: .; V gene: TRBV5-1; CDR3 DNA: TGCGCCAGCAGCTTGTTTGCTGGGAACACTGAAGCTTTCTTT; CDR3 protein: CASSLFAGNTEAFF
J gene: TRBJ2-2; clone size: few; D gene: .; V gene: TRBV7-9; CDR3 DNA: TGTGCCAGCAGCTTAGCGCAGATAGCCCTCACCGGGGAGCTGTTTTTT; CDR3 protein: CASSLAQIALTGELFF
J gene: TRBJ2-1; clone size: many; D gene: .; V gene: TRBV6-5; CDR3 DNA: TGTGCCAGCAGTTACTTCCCCTACTATGAGCAGTTCTTC; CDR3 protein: CASSYFPYYEQFF
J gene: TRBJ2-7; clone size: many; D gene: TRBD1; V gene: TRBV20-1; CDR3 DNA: TGCAGTGCTAGAAAGGACAGGGGAGGCTACGAGCAGTACTTC; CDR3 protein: CSARKDRGGYEQYF
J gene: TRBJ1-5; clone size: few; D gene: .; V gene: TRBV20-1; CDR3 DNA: TGCAGTGCGGTAACAGGGCCCTATAGCAATCAGCCCCAGCATTTT; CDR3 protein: CSAVTGPYSNQPQHF
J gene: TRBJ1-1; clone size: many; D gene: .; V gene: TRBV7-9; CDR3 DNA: TGTGCCAGCGGGGTTGCAGTAGGTGGCACTGAAGCTTTCTTT; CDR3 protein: CASGVAVGGTEAFF
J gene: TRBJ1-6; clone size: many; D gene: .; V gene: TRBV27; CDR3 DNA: TGTGCCAGCAGTTCGACAGGTCCTCTAAGCTCCTATAATTCACCCCTCCACTTT; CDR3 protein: CASSSTGPLSSYNSPLHF
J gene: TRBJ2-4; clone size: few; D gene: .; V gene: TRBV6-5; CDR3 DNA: TGTGCCAGCAGTTACTCTGGCCTTCTAGCCAAAAACATTCAGTACTTC; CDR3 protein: CASSYSGLLAKNIQYF
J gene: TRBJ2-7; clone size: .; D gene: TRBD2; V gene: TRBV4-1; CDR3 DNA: TGCGCCAGCAGCCCCTTGGCGGGGGTCTACGAGCAGTACTTC; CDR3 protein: CASSPLAGVYEQYF
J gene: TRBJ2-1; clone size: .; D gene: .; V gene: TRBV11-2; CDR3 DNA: TGTGCCAGCAGCTTGGCGGAGAGCTCCTACAATGGGCAGTTCTTC; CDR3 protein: CASSLAESSYNGQFF
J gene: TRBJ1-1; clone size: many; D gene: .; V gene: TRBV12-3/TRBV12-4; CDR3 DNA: TGTGCCAGCAGCTCTCAGGGTACAGCTTTCTTT; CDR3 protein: CASSSQGTAFF
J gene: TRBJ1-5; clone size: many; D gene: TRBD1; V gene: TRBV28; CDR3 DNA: TGTGCCAGCAGTCCCGGACAGGGGGGCCAGCCCCAGCATTTT; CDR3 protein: CASSPGQGGQPQHF
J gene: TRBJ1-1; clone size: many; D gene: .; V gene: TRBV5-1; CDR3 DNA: TGCGCCAGCAGCTTGGGAAGGGGAGCAGGGGCGGATACTGAAGCTTTCTTT; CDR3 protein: CASSLGRGAGADTEAFF
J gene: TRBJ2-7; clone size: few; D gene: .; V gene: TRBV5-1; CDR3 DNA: TGCGCCAGCAGCTGGGGCTGGGGGTTCCACGAGCAGTACTTC; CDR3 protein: CASSWGWGFHEQYF
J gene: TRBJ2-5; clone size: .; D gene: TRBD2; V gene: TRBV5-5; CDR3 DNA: TGTGCCAGCACCCGGACTAGCCTGGAGACCCAGTACTTC; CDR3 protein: CASTRTSLETQYF
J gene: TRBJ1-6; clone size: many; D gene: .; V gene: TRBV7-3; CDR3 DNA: TGTGCCAGCAGCTTGGAAGAGGGCTTACCCCTCCACTTT; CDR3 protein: CASSLEEGLPLHF
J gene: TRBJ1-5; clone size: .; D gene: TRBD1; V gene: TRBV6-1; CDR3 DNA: TGTGCCAGCCGGACAGGGAATCAGCCCCAGCATTTT; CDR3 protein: CASRTGNQPQHF
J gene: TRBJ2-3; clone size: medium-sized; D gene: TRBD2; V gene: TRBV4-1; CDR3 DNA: TGCGCCAGCAGCCCTACGCAGACCCAACTAGCGGGGACAGATACGCAGTATTTT; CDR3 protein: CASSPTQTQLAGTDTQYF
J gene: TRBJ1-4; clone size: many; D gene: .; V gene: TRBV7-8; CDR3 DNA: TGTGCCAGCAGCCTGGGCCCTGGGAACGTCGAAAAACTGTTTTTT; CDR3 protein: CASSLGPGNVEKLFF
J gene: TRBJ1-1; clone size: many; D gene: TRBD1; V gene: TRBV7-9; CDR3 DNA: TGTGCCAGCAGCCGAGAGGGGGCAGGTTTTGAAGCTTTCTTT; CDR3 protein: CASSREGAGFEAFF
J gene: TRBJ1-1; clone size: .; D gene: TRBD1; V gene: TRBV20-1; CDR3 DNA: TGCAGTGCTAGAGTTGGGACAGGGACGAACACTGAAGCTTTCTTT; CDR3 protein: CSARVGTGTNTEAFF